Each of the 9 T cell receptor beta chains below was sequenced from the same sample in a study of OX40 agonist ivuxolimab in advanced cancers. Assay used: immunoSEQ multiplex PCR; TCRdb lists only in-frame clones, some missing. The sample includes approximately 100,000 clones, less than 95% seen only once; the top ten take around 1.5%. The sample was CD4+ or CD8+ T cells sorted from blood, taken in a trial of the OX40 agonist ivuxolimab. The receptors come from an adult with an advanced solid tumor such as melanoma, head and neck, liver or kidney cancer.

CDR3 in amino acids: CASSRGDEQYF. CDR3 DNA sequence: TGTGCCAGCAGTCGGGGGGACGAGCAGTACTTC. The V and J genes are TRBV6-5 and TRBJ2-5, with TRBD2 matching over 7 bases. The DNA end is a closer match to TRBJ2-7, so the J assignment may be wrong. The CDR3 has 11 amino acids. Germline CDR1 is MNHEY and CDR2 is SVGAGI.

J is TRBJ2-5 and V is TRBV4-3, with 9 bases matching TRBD2. This CDR3 contains 15 residues. The germline V gene encodes CDR1 LGHNA and CDR2 YSLEER. Trimming at V came to 4 bases and at J to 5 bases, leaving 8 bases not matched to a gene. The CDR3 DNA reads as TGCGCCAGCAGCCTCTCGGGACTAGCCCAGGAGACCCAGTACTTC. It is translated as CASSLSGLAQETQYF.

The V gene is TRBV9, the J gene TRBJ2-7; 7 bases match TRBD2. CDR3 length equals 15 residues. In germline, CDR1 is SGDLS, CDR2 YYNGEE. Trimming at V came to 0 bases and at J to 5 bases, leaving 8 bases not matched to a gene. This CDR3 is CASSVGEGERHEQYF. The CDR3 bases are TGTGCCAGCAGCGTAGGGGAGGGAGAGAGGCACGAGCAGTACTTC.

V and J are TRBV9 and TRBJ1-5; 9 bases fit TRBD1. Germline values: CDR1 SGDLS, CDR2 YYNGEE. Unmatched junction bases numbered 4, after V lost 0 bases and J lost 0 bases. The CDR3 has 17 residues. Written as DNA, the CDR3 is TGTGCCAGCAGCGTAGGGACAGGGGCCTATAGCAATCAGCCCCAGCATTTT. It is translated as CASSVGTGAYSNQPQHF.

Note on this clone: At the DNA level, this CDR3 is encoded by other sequences in the same sample as well. This chain connects TRBV19 to TRBJ2-5, with 8 bases identical to TRBD1. CDR1 and CDR2 (germline): LNHDA, SQIVND (reference sequence). There are 14 residues in the CDR3. J lost 4 bases, V lost 3 bases, and 4 bases had no gene match. CDR3 nucleotides: TGTGCCAGTAGTATGGGCAGGGGGCGAGAGACCCAGTACTTC. This encodes CASSMGRGRETQYF.

The genes are TRBV30 and TRBJ1-3; 9 positions agree with TRBD1. The germline gives CDR1 GTSNPN, CDR2 SVGIG (reference sequence). The CDR3 has 14 amino acids. With 5 bases clipped from V and 4 bases from J, the junction kept 6 bases outside the gene matches. CDR3 protein: CAWGLTGGGNTIYF. The CDR3 bases are TGTGCCTGGGGCTTGACAGGGGGGGGAAACACCATATATTTT.

V gene TRBV9 combines with J gene TRBJ2-7; 9 bases map to TRBD2. Trimming cost V 0 bases and J 4 bases; bases outside gene matches: 5. This CDR3 comprises 15 residues. Germline V gene sequence: CDR1 SGDLS, CDR2 YYNGEE. The CDR3 nucleotides are TGTGCCAGCAGCGTAGGGGTTAGCGGGAGATACGAGCAGTACTTC. It specifies CASSVGVSGRYEQYF.

Notes on this clone: Likely a read error: the CDR3 ends without its conserved phenylalanine or tryptophan. This rearrangement joins TRBV7-9 to TRBJ2-7; D remains unclear. CDR1 SEHNR and CDR2 FQNEAQ come from the germline V gene (reference sequence). The CDR3 spans 12 residues. V was shortened by 1 base and J by 7 bases, with 8 bases between the two germline ends. The CDR3 sequence: CASSLVSWEQYS. CDR3 nucleotides: TGTGCCAGCAGCTTAGTAAGTTGGGAGCAGTACTCC.

This rearrangement joins TRBV11-3 to TRBJ2-3; perhaps TRBD2 as D (6 bases). V dropped 5 bases and J dropped 2 bases, with 14 bases sitting between them. Germline V gene data show CDR1 as SGHNT and CDR2 as YENEEA. This CDR3 contains 15 residues. DNA of the CDR3: TGTGCCAGCAGCCCGGAGGGCAGGTCCACAGATACGCAGTATTTT. It is translated as CASSPEGRSTDTQYF.